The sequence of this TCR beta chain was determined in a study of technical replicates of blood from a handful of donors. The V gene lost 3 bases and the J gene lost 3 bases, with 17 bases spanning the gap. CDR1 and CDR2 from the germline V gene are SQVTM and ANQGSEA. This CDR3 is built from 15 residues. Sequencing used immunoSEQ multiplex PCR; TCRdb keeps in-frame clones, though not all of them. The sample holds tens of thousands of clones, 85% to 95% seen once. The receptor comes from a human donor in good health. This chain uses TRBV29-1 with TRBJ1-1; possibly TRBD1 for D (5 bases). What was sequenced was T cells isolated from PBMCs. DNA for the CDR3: TGCAGCGTTGAGCAATACGGGACTTTGTACACTGAAGCTTTCTTT. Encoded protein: CSVEQYGTLYTEAFF.